Shown below are 5 T cell receptor beta chains from a single sample sequenced in a study of blood T cell repertoires in COVID-19. The data were produced by immunoSEQ multiplex PCR, yet TCRdb's version contains in-frame clones alone and is incomplete. The repertoire includes more than 300,000 clones, roughly 89% of them detected once, and approximately 0.98% sits in the top ten. The sequenced material came from peripheral blood. The receptors stem from a middle-aged woman with COVID-19, enrolled during active disease.

This sequence joins TRBV5-6 and TRBJ1-1; 7 positions agree with TRBD1. The CDR3 is 15 amino acids. CDR1 and CDR2 from the germline V gene are SGHDT and YYEEEE. J gave up 4 bases and V 3 bases, and 9 bases lay outside the gene matches. In DNA, the CDR3 is TGTGCCAGCAGCTGGACCAACAGGGGAAGCACTGAAGCTTTCTTT. This translates into CASSWTNRGSTEAFF. The whole variable domain, remainder taken from reference TRBV5-6 and TRBJ1-1, is DAGVTQSPTHLIKTRGQQVTLRCSPKSGHDTVSWYQQALGQGPQFIFQYYEEEERQRGNFPDRFSGHQFPNYSSELNVNALLLGDSALYLCASSWTNRGSTEAFFGQGTRLTVV.

V usage is TRBV5-1 and J usage is TRBJ1-2; 9 bases align to TRBD1. There are 16 residues in the CDR3. V lost 4 bases and J lost 5; bases outside the gene matches: 12. Germline V gives CDR1 SGHRS, CDR2 YFSETQ. This CDR3 is CASSTGGAGQGYGYTF. CDR3 nucleotide sequence: TGCGCCAGCAGCACGGGGGGTGCGGGACAGGGATATGGCTACACCTTC.

The chain couples TRBV28 to TRBJ1-2, with TRBD1 matching over 10 bases. This CDR3 has 15 residues. Germline CDR1 reads MDHEN; CDR2 reads SYDVKM. The V and J ends lost 4 bases and 5 bases, in that order; junction bases with no gene match: 7. The CDR3 here is CASSYVGQGIYGYTF. The CDR3 DNA follows: TGTGCCAGCAGTTACGTGGGACAGGGGATATATGGCTACACCTTC.

The J gene is TRBJ2-3, the V gene TRBV28; perhaps TRBD1 as D (6 bases). The germline V and J ends were trimmed by 5 bases and 3 bases, with 18 bases remaining between them. This CDR3 spans 16 amino acids. Germline CDR1 and CDR2: MDHEN and SYDVKM. For the CDR3, the DNA is TGTGCCAGCAGTCCCCCAGCCAGGGGAAGGACAGATACGCAGTATTTT. Protein: CASSPPARGRTDTQYF.

The chain uses TRBV20-1 and TRBJ1-1; 7 nucleotides match TRBD1. The CDR3 spans 17 residues. Germline V gives CDR1 DFQATT, CDR2 SNEGSKA (reference sequence). The V and J ends lost 3 bases and 7 bases, in that order; junction bases with no gene match: 20. The DNA for the CDR3 is TGCAGTGCTAGTAGGCGGTCGGGCAGGGGGGTGGGTAGTGAAGCTTTCTTT. It is translated as CSASRRSGRGVGSEAFF.